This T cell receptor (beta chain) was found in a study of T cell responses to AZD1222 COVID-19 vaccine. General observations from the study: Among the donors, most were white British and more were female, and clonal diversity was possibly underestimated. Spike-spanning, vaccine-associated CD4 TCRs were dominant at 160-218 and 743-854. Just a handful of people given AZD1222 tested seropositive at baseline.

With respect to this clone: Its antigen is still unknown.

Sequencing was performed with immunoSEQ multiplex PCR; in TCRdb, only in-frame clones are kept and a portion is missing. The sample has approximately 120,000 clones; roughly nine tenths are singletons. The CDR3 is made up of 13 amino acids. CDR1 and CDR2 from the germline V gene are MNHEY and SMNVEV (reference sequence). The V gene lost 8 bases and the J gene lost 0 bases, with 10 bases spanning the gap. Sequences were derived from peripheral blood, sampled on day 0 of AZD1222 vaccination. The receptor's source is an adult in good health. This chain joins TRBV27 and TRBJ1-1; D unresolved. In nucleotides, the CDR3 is TGTGCCAGCGGAGACTCGATGAACACTGAAGCTTTCTTT. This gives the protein CASGDSMNTEAFF.